Included here is one T cell receptor (beta chain) sequence, with context. Its antigen is unidentified. The sample belongs to a study of OX40 agonist ivuxolimab in advanced cancers. V was trimmed by 6 bases and J by 0 bases, leaving 9 bases between them. CDR3 length: 14 residues. Germline V lookup: CDR1 LNHDA, CDR2 SQIVND (reference sequence). Produced via immunoSEQ multiplex PCR; TCRdb's table is partial and in-frame only. This sample carries about 87,000 clones, approximately 82% of them seen once, and the ten largest clones take roughly 0.8%. Study-level findings and limits: What antigens the expanded peripheral T cells recognized was never established.

The source material was CD4+ or CD8+ T cells sorted from blood, sampled in a trial of the OX40 agonist ivuxolimab. The V gene is TRBV19, the J gene TRBJ1-3; unclear D gene. The TCR comes from an adult with an advanced solid tumor such as melanoma, head and neck, liver or kidney cancer. CDR3 coding DNA: TGTGCCAGTAGCGAGACTCACTCTGGAAACACCATATATTTT. This encodes CASSETHSGNTIYF.